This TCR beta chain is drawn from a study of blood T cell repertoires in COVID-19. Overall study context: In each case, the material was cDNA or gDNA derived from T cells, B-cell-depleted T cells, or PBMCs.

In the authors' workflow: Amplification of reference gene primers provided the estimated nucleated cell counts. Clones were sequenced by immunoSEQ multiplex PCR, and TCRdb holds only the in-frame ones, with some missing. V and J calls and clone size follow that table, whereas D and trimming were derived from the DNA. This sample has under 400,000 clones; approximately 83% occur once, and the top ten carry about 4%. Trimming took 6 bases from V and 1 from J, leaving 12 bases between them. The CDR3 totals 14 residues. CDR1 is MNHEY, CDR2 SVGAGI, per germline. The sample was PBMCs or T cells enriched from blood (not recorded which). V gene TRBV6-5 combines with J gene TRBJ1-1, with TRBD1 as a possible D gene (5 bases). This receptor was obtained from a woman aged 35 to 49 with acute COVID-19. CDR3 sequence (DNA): TGTGCCAGCAGATGGGGTCAGGGGAACACTGAAGCTTTCTTT. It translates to CASRWGQGNTEAFF.